The 7 T cell receptor beta chains below all came from one sample that was sequenced in a study of CD8 T cells in ankylosing spondylitis. TCRdb re-derived calls from the 5' RACE reads in MiXCR, one entry per CDR3 protein. The sample includes around 330,000 distinct CDR3 sequences, roughly 11% of them seen just once. The material sequenced was blood, either unsorted or a sorted T cell fraction (not recorded which). The source of these receptors is a female donor with ankylosing spondylitis or in good health (not recorded which).

This clonotype was seen ten or more times. The rearrangement links TRBV27 to TRBJ2-1; 15 positions agree with TRBD2. The CDR3 covers 13 residues. Per germline, CDR1 MNHEY and CDR2 SMNVEV (reference sequence). V was clipped by 6 bases and J by 9 bases; unmatched bases: 0. The CDR3 sequence is CASRGLAGGEQFF. CDR3 DNA sequence: TGTGCCAGCAGGGGACTAGCGGGAGGTGAGCAGTTCTTC.

Ten or more counts support this clonotype. The V call is TRBV10-3, the J call TRBJ2-1, with D possibly matching TRBD2 (6 bases). V lost 5 bases and J 0 bases, leaving 11 bases between the germline ends. Germline V lookup: CDR1 ENHRY, CDR2 SYGVKD. CDR3 size: 15 residues. CDR3 protein: CAISRASDSYNEQFF. The CDR3 nucleotides read TGTGCCATCAGTCGGGCTAGCGACTCCTACAATGAGCAGTTCTTC.

This clonotype appeared many times. The chain links TRBV20-1 to TRBJ1-5; unclear D gene. The CDR3 contains 13 residues. Germline V gene sequence: CDR1 DFQATT, CDR2 SNEGSKA (reference sequence). Trimming removed 6 bases at V and 4 bases at J, with 13 bases between. Written as DNA, the CDR3 is TGCAGTGCCCCTAGTATGCTTAATCAGCCCCAGCATTTT. It yields the protein CSAPSMLNQPQHF.

This clonotype was seen many times. CDR3 sequence reads: CASSLGDRDNEQFF. As DNA, the CDR3 is TGCGCCAGCAGCTTGGGGGACAGGGACAATGAGCAGTTCTTC. The chain employs TRBV5-1 and TRBJ2-1, with 9 bases lining up with TRBD1. CDR1 and CDR2 (germline): SGHRS, YFSETQ. The ends lost 0 bases at V and 5 bases at J; junction bases unmatched: 0. This CDR3 contains 14 residues.

With regard to this clonotype: Its ends do not fully match the called genes, so a read error is possible. J is TRBJ1-2 and V is TRBV20-1; D gene ambiguous. Per the germline V gene, CDR1 is DFQATT and CDR2 is SNEGSKA (reference sequence). This CDR3 has 13 amino acids. DNA of the CDR3: TGCAGTGCAGAACCCACAGCGAGCTATGGCGACACCTTC. This encodes CSAEPTASYGDTF.

This clonotype was counted only a few times. The V gene is TRBV2, the J gene TRBJ1-5, with D hard to call. This CDR3 comprises 15 residues. Germline CDR1 SNHLY, CDR2 FYNNEI. The V and J ends lost 1 base and 6 bases respectively, with 13 bases between them. Written as DNA, the CDR3 is TGTGCCAGCAGTGAAGGGGCGCCGGCGATTCAGCCCCAGCATTTT. This codes for CASSEGAPAIQPQHF.

This clonotype was counted ten times or more. The chain has TRBV7-2 and TRBJ2-4, with 8 bases lining up with TRBD1. The V gene's germline CDR1 is SGHTA and CDR2 FQGNSA. The CDR3 covers 16 residues. The V segment lost 1 base and the J segment 7 bases; nucleotides outside the gene matches: 9. CDR3 region: CASSLVQGAGWNIQYF. The CDR3 DNA follows: TGTGCCAGCAGCTTAGTCCAGGGGGCCGGTTGGAACATTCAGTACTTC.